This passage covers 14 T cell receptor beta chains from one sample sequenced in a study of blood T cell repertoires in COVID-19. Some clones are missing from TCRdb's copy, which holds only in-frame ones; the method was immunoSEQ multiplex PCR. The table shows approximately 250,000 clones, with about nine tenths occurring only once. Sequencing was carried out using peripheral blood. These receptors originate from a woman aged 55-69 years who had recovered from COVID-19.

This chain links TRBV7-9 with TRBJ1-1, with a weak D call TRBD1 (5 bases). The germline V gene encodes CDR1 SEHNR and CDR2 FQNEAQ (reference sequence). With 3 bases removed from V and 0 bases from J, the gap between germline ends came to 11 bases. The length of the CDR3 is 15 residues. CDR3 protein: CASSFAGPMNTEAFF. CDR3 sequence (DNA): TGTGCCAGCAGCTTTGCGGGACCTATGAACACTGAAGCTTTCTTT.

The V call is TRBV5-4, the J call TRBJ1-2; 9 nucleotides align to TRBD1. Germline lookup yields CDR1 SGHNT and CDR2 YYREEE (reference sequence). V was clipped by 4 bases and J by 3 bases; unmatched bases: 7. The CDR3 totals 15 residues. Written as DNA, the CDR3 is TGTGCCAGCAGCCGAGGGACAGGGTCGGACTATGGCTACACCTTC. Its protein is CASSRGTGSDYGYTF.

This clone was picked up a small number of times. CDR3 residues: CASSLVQASYEQYF. Here the CDR3 DNA reads TGTGCCAGCAGCTTGGTACAGGCCTCCTACGAGCAGTACTTC. The V call is TRBV5-6, the J call TRBJ2-7; weak D call: TRBD1 (5 bases). The V and J ends lost 0 bases and 0 bases respectively, with 7 bases between them. There are 14 residues in the CDR3. Germline V CDR1 and CDR2: SGHDT, YYEEEE.

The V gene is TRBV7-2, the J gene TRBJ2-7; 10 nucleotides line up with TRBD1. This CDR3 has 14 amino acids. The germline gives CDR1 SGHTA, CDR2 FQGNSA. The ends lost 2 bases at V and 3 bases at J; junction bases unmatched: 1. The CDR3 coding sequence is TGTGCCAGCAGCTTAAGGACAGGGGGCTACGAGCAGTACTTC. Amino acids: CASSLRTGGYEQYF.

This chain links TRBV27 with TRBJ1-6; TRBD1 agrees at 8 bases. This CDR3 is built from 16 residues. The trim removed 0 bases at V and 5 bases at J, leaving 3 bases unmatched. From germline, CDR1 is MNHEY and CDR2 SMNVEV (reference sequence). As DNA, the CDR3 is TGTGCCAGCAGTTTATCCGGGACAGGCAATAATTCACCCCTCCACTTT. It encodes CASSLSGTGNNSPLHF.

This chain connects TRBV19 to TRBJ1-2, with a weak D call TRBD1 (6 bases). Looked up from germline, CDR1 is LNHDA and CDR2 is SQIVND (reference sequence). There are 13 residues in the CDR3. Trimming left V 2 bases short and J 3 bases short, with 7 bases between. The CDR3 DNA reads TGTGCCAGTAGTATACAGGGGTACTATGGCTACACCTTC. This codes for CASSIQGYYGYTF.

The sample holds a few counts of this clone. The CDR3 reads CASSTDRVGTGELFF. DNA for the CDR3: TGTGCCAGTAGCACCGACAGGGTTGGGACCGGGGAGCTGTTTTTT. The rearrangement joins TRBV19 to TRBJ2-2, with 7 positions matching TRBD1. The V and J ends lost 6 bases and 5 bases, in that order; junction bases with no gene match: 9. The CDR3 runs to 15 residues. Germline lookup yields CDR1 LNHDA and CDR2 SQIVND (reference sequence).

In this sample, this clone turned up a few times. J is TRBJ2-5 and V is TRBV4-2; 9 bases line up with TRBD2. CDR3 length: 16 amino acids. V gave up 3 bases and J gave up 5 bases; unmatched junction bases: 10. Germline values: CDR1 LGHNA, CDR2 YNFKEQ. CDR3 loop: CASSQDLTSGGETQYF. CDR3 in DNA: TGTGCCAGCAGCCAGGATCTGACTAGCGGAGGGGAGACCCAGTACTTC.

The CDR3 loop reads CASFTSGLPHEQYF. In DNA, the CDR3 is TGTGCCAGCTTTACTTCGGGACTCCCTCACGAGCAGTACTTC. V usage is TRBV28 and J usage is TRBJ2-7, with D perhaps matching TRBD2 (6 bases). Germline V gene lookup returns CDR1 MDHEN and CDR2 SYDVKM. The V gene lost 8 bases and the J gene lost 5 bases, with 19 bases spanning the gap. There are 14 residues in the CDR3.

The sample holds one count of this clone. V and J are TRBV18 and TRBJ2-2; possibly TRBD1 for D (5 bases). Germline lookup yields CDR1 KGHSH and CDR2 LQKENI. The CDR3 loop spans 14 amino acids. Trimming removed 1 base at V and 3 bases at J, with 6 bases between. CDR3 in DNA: TGTGCCAGCTCACCACTAGGGGACACCGGGGAGCTGTTTTTT. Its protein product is CASSPLGDTGELFF.

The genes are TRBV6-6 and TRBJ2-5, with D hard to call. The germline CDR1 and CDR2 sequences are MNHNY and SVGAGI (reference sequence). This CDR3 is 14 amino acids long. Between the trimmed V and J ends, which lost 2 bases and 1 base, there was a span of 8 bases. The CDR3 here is CASSYPPPQETQYF. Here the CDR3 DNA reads TGTGCCAGCAGTTACCCCCCTCCCCAAGAGACCCAGTACTTC.

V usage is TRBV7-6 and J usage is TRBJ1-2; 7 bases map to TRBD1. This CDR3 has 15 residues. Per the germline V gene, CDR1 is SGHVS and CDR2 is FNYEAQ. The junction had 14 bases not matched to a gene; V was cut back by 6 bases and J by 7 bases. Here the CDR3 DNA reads TGTGCCAGCAGTTCCCCGGTAGGGGGCCGATTTGGCTACACCTTC. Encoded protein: CASSSPVGGRFGYTF.

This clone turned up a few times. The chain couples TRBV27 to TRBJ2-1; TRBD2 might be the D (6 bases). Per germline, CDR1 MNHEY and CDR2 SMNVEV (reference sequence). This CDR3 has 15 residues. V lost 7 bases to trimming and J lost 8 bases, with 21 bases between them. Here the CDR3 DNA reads TGTGCCAGCAACTCGGGACTTACCCTGGGGGATGAGCAGTTCTTC. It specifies CASNSGLTLGDEQFF.

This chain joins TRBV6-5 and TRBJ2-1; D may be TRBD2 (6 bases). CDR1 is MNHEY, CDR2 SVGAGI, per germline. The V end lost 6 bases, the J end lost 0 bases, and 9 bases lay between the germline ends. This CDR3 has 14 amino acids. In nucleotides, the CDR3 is TGTGCCAGCAGCGTAGCGGACTCCTACAATGAGCAGTTCTTC. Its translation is CASSVADSYNEQFF.